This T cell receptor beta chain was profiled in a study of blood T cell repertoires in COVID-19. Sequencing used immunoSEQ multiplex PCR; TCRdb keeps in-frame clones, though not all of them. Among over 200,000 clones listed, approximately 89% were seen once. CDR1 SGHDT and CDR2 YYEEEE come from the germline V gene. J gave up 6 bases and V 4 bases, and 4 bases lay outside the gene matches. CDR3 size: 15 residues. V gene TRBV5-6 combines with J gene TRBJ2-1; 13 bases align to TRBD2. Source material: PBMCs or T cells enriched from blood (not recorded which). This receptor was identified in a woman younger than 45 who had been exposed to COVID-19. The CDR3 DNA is TGTGCCAGCAGCCCGGGACTAGCGGGATTCAATGAGCAGTTCTTC. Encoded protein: CASSPGLAGFNEQFF.